This is a list of T cell receptor beta chains from one sample in a study of T cells in Graves' hyperthyroidism and ophthalmopathy. TCRdb itself ran the multiplex PCR reads through MiXCR, one entry per CDR3 protein. The top ten hold 7% to 7.5% of the sample, which has approximately 640,000 distinct CDR3 sequences, over 40% seen once. The sequencing input was peripheral blood or thyroid tissue (not recorded which). The receptors here all came from an adult man with Graves' disease, either hyperthyroidism or ophthalmopathy (not recorded which). Each CDR3 is given without its conserved first and last residue. D genes are given only for firm matches.

j_gene: TRBJ2-7
d_gene: -
v_gene: TRBV7-8
CDR3aa: ASSQDPSYEQY

j_gene: TRBJ1-2
d_gene: TRBD1
v_gene: TRBV29-1
CDR3aa: SVQFVTGPDYT

j_gene: TRBJ2-5
d_gene: -
v_gene: TRBV20-1
CDR3aa: SATGIWEQETQY

j_gene: TRBJ1-1
d_gene: -
v_gene: TRBV14
CDR3aa: ASSQGDADTEAF

j_gene: TRBJ1-6
d_gene: -
v_gene: TRBV14
CDR3aa: ASSQDERQRAYNSPLH

j_gene: TRBJ1-1
d_gene: TRBD1
v_gene: TRBV29-1
CDR3aa: SGGTARIEAF

j_gene: TRBJ2-2
d_gene: TRBD1
v_gene: TRBV5-1
CDR3aa: ASSSIQGYTGELF

j_gene: TRBJ1-1
d_gene: TRBD1
v_gene: TRBV5-1
CDR3aa: ASSYGQVRDTEAF

j_gene: TRBJ1-2
d_gene: -
v_gene: TRBV29-1
CDR3aa: SEQDLGYT

j_gene: TRBJ2-7
d_gene: -
v_gene: TRBV7-2
CDR3aa: ASSVPTRTYEQY

j_gene: TRBJ2-2
d_gene: -
v_gene: TRBV6-5
CDR3aa: ASSQVRGATGELF

j_gene: TRBJ1-5
d_gene: TRBD1
v_gene: TRBV7-8
CDR3aa: ASSLGTGVQPQH

j_gene: TRBJ1-5
d_gene: -
v_gene: TRBV30
CDR3aa: AWSVPGGNQPQH

j_gene: TRBJ1-2
d_gene: -
v_gene: TRBV14
CDR3aa: ASSQYGTQLHYGYT

j_gene: TRBJ1-5
d_gene: -
v_gene: TRBV20-1
CDR3aa: SAQEGFDQPQH

j_gene: TRBJ1-1
d_gene: -
v_gene: TRBV20-1
CDR3aa: SARGDDTEAF

j_gene: TRBJ1-2
d_gene: TRBD1
v_gene: TRBV2
CDR3aa: ASSRDRGRNYGYT

j_gene: TRBJ1-2
d_gene: TRBD1
v_gene: TRBV10-3
CDR3aa: AISLLSTGTGGGYT

j_gene: TRBJ1-4
d_gene: -
v_gene: TRBV6-5
CDR3aa: ASSSLGLRNEKLF

j_gene: TRBJ1-6
d_gene: -
v_gene: TRBV20-1
CDR3aa: SARWLNSPLH

j_gene: TRBJ1-5
d_gene: TRBD1
v_gene: TRBV5-1
CDR3aa: ASSLDGTVRNQPQH

j_gene: TRBJ1-6
d_gene: -
v_gene: TRBV25-1
CDR3aa: ASSPGHYNSPLH

j_gene: TRBJ2-7
d_gene: -
v_gene: TRBV7-8
CDR3aa: ASSLYGADEQY

j_gene: TRBJ1-1
d_gene: -
v_gene: TRBV19
CDR3aa: ASRQGQGRWNTEAF

j_gene: TRBJ1-1
d_gene: -
v_gene: TRBV20-1
CDR3aa: SATGAGRLGNTEAF

j_gene: TRBJ1-5
d_gene: -
v_gene: TRBV29-1
CDR3aa: SVGSTGFNQPQH

j_gene: TRBJ1-5
d_gene: TRBD1
v_gene: TRBV7-2
CDR3aa: ASTHYRGRVQPQH

j_gene: TRBJ1-1
d_gene: -
v_gene: TRBV9
CDR3aa: ASSFFRVSGGNTEAF

j_gene: TRBJ1-1
d_gene: TRBD1
v_gene: TRBV25-1
CDR3aa: ASIPGQMNTEAF

j_gene: TRBJ1-5
d_gene: -
v_gene: TRBV7-9
CDR3aa: ASSLGGVQH

j_gene: TRBJ2-6
d_gene: -
v_gene: TRBV20-1
CDR3aa: SASFSGANVLT

j_gene: TRBJ2-7
d_gene: TRBD2
v_gene: TRBV29-1
CDR3aa: SAGTTSYEQY

j_gene: TRBJ1-4
d_gene: -
v_gene: TRBV7-2
CDR3aa: ASSLFRGTGEKLF

j_gene: TRBJ1-4
d_gene: -
v_gene: TRBV7-3
CDR3aa: ASSLGSFPNEKLF

j_gene: TRBJ1-4
d_gene: -
v_gene: TRBV5-1
CDR3aa: ASSLEGFGTEKLF

j_gene: TRBJ1-4
d_gene: -
v_gene: TRBV2
CDR3aa: ASSPDVELF

j_gene: TRBJ1-1
d_gene: -
v_gene: TRBV6-4
CDR3aa: ASSTADSEAF

j_gene: TRBJ1-3
d_gene: -
v_gene: TRBV5-1
CDR3aa: ASSLGSSAGNTIY

j_gene: TRBJ1-2
d_gene: TRBD1
v_gene: TRBV2
CDR3aa: ASRAGGSGYT

j_gene: TRBJ1-1
d_gene: -
v_gene: TRBV19
CDR3aa: ASSIGGQGTEAF

j_gene: TRBJ2-5
d_gene: -
v_gene: TRBV20-1
CDR3aa: SASYRAGYETQY

j_gene: TRBJ2-5
d_gene: -
v_gene: TRBV7-9
CDR3aa: ASSLRWGLTLEETQY

j_gene: TRBJ1-2
d_gene: -
v_gene: TRBV29-1
CDR3aa: SVRDRLTNYGYT

j_gene: TRBJ1-1
d_gene: TRBD1
v_gene: TRBV7-8
CDR3aa: ASSFSRGLNTEAF

j_gene: TRBJ1-1
d_gene: -
v_gene: TRBV7-2
CDR3aa: ASSPQWNTEAF

j_gene: TRBJ1-5
d_gene: -
v_gene: TRBV19
CDR3aa: ASSIVGGYQPQH

j_gene: TRBJ1-2
d_gene: -
v_gene: TRBV10-3
CDR3aa: ASSGQSSNYGYT

j_gene: TRBJ1-1
d_gene: -
v_gene: TRBV16
CDR3aa: ASSQSVGAEAF

j_gene: TRBJ1-5
d_gene: -
v_gene: TRBV7-2
CDR3aa: ASSLPGTSRPQH

j_gene: TRBJ2-7
d_gene: TRBD1
v_gene: TRBV10-3
CDR3aa: ASTRTGARDEQY